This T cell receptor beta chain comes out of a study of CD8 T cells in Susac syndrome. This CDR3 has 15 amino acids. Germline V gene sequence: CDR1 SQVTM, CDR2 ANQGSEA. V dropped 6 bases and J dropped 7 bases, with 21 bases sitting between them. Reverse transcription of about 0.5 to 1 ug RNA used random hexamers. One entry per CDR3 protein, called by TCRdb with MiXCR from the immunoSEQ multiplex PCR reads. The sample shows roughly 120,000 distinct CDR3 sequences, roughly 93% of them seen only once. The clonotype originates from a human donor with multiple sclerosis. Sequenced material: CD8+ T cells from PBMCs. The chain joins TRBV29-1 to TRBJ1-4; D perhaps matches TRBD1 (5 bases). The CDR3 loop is CSVLRSGPQGEKLFF. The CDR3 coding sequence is TGCAGCGTCCTCAGATCCGGGCCCCAGGGTGAAAAACTGTTTTTT.